These 19 T cell receptor beta chains were all obtained from the same sample, sequenced in a study of metastatic and nonmetastatic thyroid tumors. TCRdb re-called the PCR reads via MiXCR. The data show about 16,000 clones, 13% seen once. Each patient went into thyroid surgery without having received any treatment. The sequencing input was blood. These receptors all come from a female donor with papillary thyroid cancer or a benign thyroid nodule (not recorded which). Some clones in this sample may be carry-over from other donors' samples.

This clone was seen repeatedly, ten times or more. The chain employs TRBV2 and TRBJ2-1, with TRBD2 as a possible D gene (5 bases). Germline V CDR1 and CDR2: SNHLY, FYNNEI. Trimming cost V 6 bases and J 7 bases, with 7 bases left between them. The CDR3 has 11 amino acids. CDR3 sequence reads: CASRGANEQFF. Here the CDR3 DNA reads TGTGCCAGCAGGGGAGCGAATGAGCAGTTCTTC.

This clone is medium-sized. The chain joins TRBV28 to TRBJ1-6, with 11 bases matching TRBD1. J lost 9 bases, V lost 5 bases, and 6 bases had no gene match. This CDR3 is 15 amino acids long. Germline V gives CDR1 MDHEN, CDR2 SYDVKM. CDR3: CASSERTGGFSPLHF. CDR3 nucleotides: TGTGCCAGCAGTGAAAGGACAGGGGGCTTTTCACCCCTCCACTTT.

Ten or more counts support this clone. Other DNA sequences in this specimen translate into the identical CDR3. J is TRBJ1-6 and V is TRBV20-1, with TRBD1 matching over 8 bases. The CDR3 loop spans 15 amino acids. V lost 6 bases to trimming and J lost 10 bases; unmatched junction nucleotides: 14. Looked up from germline, CDR1 is DFQATT and CDR2 is SNEGSKA (reference sequence). CDR3 DNA sequence: TGCAGTGCCCAAAATCCGGGACAGGTGTCATCACCCCTCCACTTT. Amino acid sequence: CSAQNPGQVSSPLHF.

This clone is medium-sized by share. The chain is built from TRBV12-3 or TRBV12-4 and TRBJ1-2, with D possibly being TRBD1 (5 bases). CDR3 length: 13 residues. The V and J ends lost 7 bases and 11 bases respectively, with 20 bases between them. The CDR3 DNA follows: TGTGCCAGCACCGCCAGGGACGTGGACCTTTACACCTTC. As protein: CASTARDVDLYTF.

This clone came up a few times. The chain combines TRBV7-9 with TRBJ2-1; TRBD2 might be the D (6 bases). V was cut by 6 bases and J by 8 bases, with 14 bases left in between. CDR3 length: 13 residues. CDR1 and CDR2 from the germline V gene are SEHNR and FQNEAQ (reference sequence). The CDR3 sequence is CASRPGSSDEQFF. CDR3 nucleotides: TGTGCCAGCAGACCGGGTTCTAGCGATGAGCAGTTCTTC. Supplemented by reference TRBV7-9 and TRBJ2-1, the full variable domain reads DTGVSQNPRHKITKRGQNVTFRCDPISEHNRLYWYRQTLGQGPEFLTYFQNEAQLEKSRLLSDRFSAERPKGSFSTLEIQRTEQGDSAMYLCASRPGSSDEQFFGPGTRLTVL.

V gene TRBV20-1 combines with J gene TRBJ1-6; perhaps TRBD1 as D (5 bases). V gave up 4 bases and J gave up 6 bases, with 16 bases separating them. This CDR3 region has 15 residues. From germline, CDR1 is DFQATT and CDR2 SNEGSKA (reference sequence). CDR3 region: CSAIPPAGTNSPLHF. The CDR3 DNA follows: TGCAGTGCTATCCCCCCGGCAGGGACTAATTCACCCCTCCACTTT.

A word on this clone: A junction boundary mismatches the germline segment, possibly from a read error. Other DNA sequences within the sample encode an identical CDR3. The gene calls are TRBV5-5 and TRBJ2-1; D uncertain. The V gene's germline CDR1 is SGHKS and CDR2 YYEKEE (reference sequence). This CDR3 is 13 amino acids long. DNA for the CDR3: TGTGCCAGCAGCCTTTCCGCTTACAATGAGCAGTTCTTT. It yields the protein CASSLSAYNEQFF. The full variable domain, with the rest looked up from reference TRBV5-5 and TRBJ2-1, is DAGVTQSPTHLIKTRGQQVTLRCSPISGHKSVSWYQQVLGQGPQFIFQYYEKEERGRGNFPDRFSARQFPNYSSELNVNALLLGDSALYLCASSLSAYNEQFFGPGTRLTVL.

Note on this clone: This may stem from a read error, because a much larger clone lies one nucleotide away. This rearrangement joins TRBV7-6 to TRBJ1-2; D may be TRBD1 (6 bases). The V end was cut by 3 bases, the J end by 8 bases, with 10 bases between. Germline CDR1 and CDR2: SGHVS and FNYEAQ. The CDR3 spans 12 residues. Written as DNA, the CDR3 is TGTGCCAGCAGCTTTACAGGGTACGGCTACACCTTC. Its protein is CASSFTGYGYTF.

This clone appeared many times. The chain has TRBV9 and TRBJ2-7, with 7 bases fitting TRBD2. Germline CDR1 reads SGDLS; CDR2 reads YYNGEE. V shed 2 bases and J 3 bases; nucleotides not matched to a gene: 2. CDR3 length equals 13 residues. The CDR3 region is CASSVGLNYEQYF. CDR3 bases: TGTGCCAGCAGCGTGGGACTAAACTACGAGCAGTACTTC.

This clone was picked up many times. The chain joins TRBV24-1 to TRBJ1-1; the D is unclear. CDR3 length equals 12 residues. The ends were cut back, 1 base at V and 7 bases at J, with 6 bases in the middle. Germline V gene lookup returns CDR1 KGHDR and CDR2 SFDVKD. CDR3 sequence: CATSDFGLEAFF. The CDR3 DNA sequence: TGTGCCACCAGTGATTTTGGGCTTGAAGCTTTCTTT.

At least ten counts were recorded for this clone. V is TRBV7-2 and J is TRBJ1-3, with no clear D. The germline CDR1 and CDR2 sequences are SGHTA and FQGNSA. This CDR3 has 14 amino acids. The V end was cut by 7 bases, the J end by 6 bases, with 16 bases between. Written as DNA, the CDR3 is TGTGCCAGCAAAACCTCCGGGGAGGCAAACACCATATATTTT. Translating it yields CASKTSGEANTIYF.

As regards this clone: Being one base from a much bigger clone, this may be a read error. This chain links TRBV29-1 with TRBJ2-5; 9 bases match TRBD2. Germline CDR1 reads SQVTM; CDR2 reads ANQGSEA. This CDR3 has 15 amino acids. CDR3 nucleotide sequence: TGCAGCGTGGGGCCGGGACTAGCTAAACAAGATACCCAGTACTTC. This gives the protein CSVGPGLAKQDTQYF.

This clone was observed at least ten times. DNA of the CDR3: TGCGCCAGCAGCCGGGACTCTAACACAGATACGCAGTATTTT. Protein sequence: CASSRDSNTDTQYF. The chain recombines TRBV10-1 with TRBJ2-3; D is possibly TRBD2 (6 bases). The CDR3 consists of 14 residues. V lost 6 bases to trimming and J lost 2 bases, with 12 bases between them. Germline V lookup: CDR1 WNHNN, CDR2 SYGVQD (reference sequence).

In this sample, this clone is medium-sized. V gene TRBV6-1 combines with J gene TRBJ2-5; D gene ambiguous. The CDR3 is 15 amino acids. Trimming cost V 4 bases and J 2 bases, with 14 bases left between them. The V gene's germline CDR1 is MNHNS and CDR2 SASEGT. CDR3 amino acids: CASSGEMRPQETQYF. CDR3 in DNA: TGTGCCAGCAGTGGGGAAATGAGACCTCAAGAGACCCAGTACTTC.

At least ten counts were recorded for this clone. CDR3 amino acids: CASSSTAHQETQYF. The CDR3 bases are TGCGCCAGCAGCTCGACAGCTCACCAAGAGACCCAGTACTTC. The genes are TRBV5-1 and TRBJ2-5; D perhaps matches TRBD1 (5 bases). The V and J ends lost 3 bases and 0 bases respectively, with 9 bases between them. Germline V gene sequence: CDR1 SGHRS, CDR2 YFSETQ. The CDR3 sequence is 14 residues long.

This clone came up many times. The chain has TRBV20-1 and TRBJ1-1, with D possibly matching TRBD1 (5 bases). From germline, CDR1 is DFQATT and CDR2 SNEGSKA (reference sequence). V lost 2 bases, J lost 3 bases, and 10 bases lay in between. The CDR3 contains 13 residues. CDR3 sequence: CSARRGFDTEAFF. In DNA form, the CDR3 reads TGCAGTGCTAGAAGGGGCTTCGACACTGAAGCTTTCTTT.

A note on this clone: A much larger clone differs by one base, so this may be a read error. This chain links TRBV5-4 with TRBJ2-2, with 7 positions matching TRBD1. This CDR3 is built from 15 residues. The V gene end was trimmed by 3 bases and the J gene end by 4 bases; junction bases not matched to a gene: 6. CDR1 and CDR2 (germline): SGHNT, YYREEE (reference sequence). The CDR3 sequence: CASSSPDRSTGELFF. The CDR3 bases are TGTGCCAGCAGCTCCCCGGACAGGTCCACCGGGGAGCTGTTTTTT.

The sample holds a few counts of this clone. The chain carries TRBV6-1 and TRBJ2-1; D is unresolved. Per germline, CDR1 MNHNS and CDR2 SASEGT. Trimming took 8 bases from V and 3 from J, leaving 23 bases between them. The CDR3 extends over 17 amino acids. The CDR3 spells CASSQGLTAFHYNEQFF. CDR3 DNA: TGTGCCAGCTCTCAAGGCTTGACCGCTTTCCACTACAATGAGCAGTTCTTC.

This clone was found many times. The rearrangement joins TRBV7-2 to TRBJ2-7, with TRBD2 matching over 9 bases. The V segment lost 6 bases and the J segment 0 bases; nucleotides outside the gene matches: 6. Germline V lookup: CDR1 SGHTA, CDR2 FQGNSA. The CDR3 contains 15 residues. The CDR3 bases are TGTGCCAGCAGTACGACTAGCGGATACTCCTACGAGCAGTACTTC. Its translation is CASSTTSGYSYEQYF.